The 23 T cell receptor beta chains listed next were all sequenced from one sample in a study of T-cell memory formation after mild COVID-19. TCRdb itself ran the 5' RACE reads through MiXCR, one entry per CDR3 protein. The sample contains roughly 450,000 distinct CDR3 sequences, roughly 18% of which appear only once. The sequenced sample was PBMCs or a T cell subset sorted from them (not recorded which). The receptors here all came from an adult woman who had mild COVID-19 (a few samples of this study predate the infection). Cell type and time point are not known.

Only a few counts were recorded for this clonotype. The chain employs TRBV12-3 or TRBV12-4 and TRBJ1-2, with unresolved D. Trimming stripped 3 bases from V and 4 bases from J, with 12 bases between. The CDR3 sequence is 14 residues long. CDR3 coding DNA: TGTGCCAGCAGTTTGCGTGTTGGCGGCTATGGCTACACCTTC. Its translation is CASSLRVGGYGYTF.

This clonotype was seen a handful of times. The chain couples TRBV6-6 to TRBJ1-1; 7 bases agree with TRBD1. The CDR3 length is 16 residues. Germline lookup yields CDR1 MNHNY and CDR2 SVGAGI (reference sequence). V lost 10 bases, J lost 2 bases, and 16 bases stayed unmatched. CDR3 DNA: TGTGCCACCAATACCGGCAGGGGGGGGCTAAACACTGAAGCTTTCTTT. Its translation: CATNTGRGGLNTEAFF.

This clonotype has just a few counts. The chain joins TRBV7-6 to TRBJ2-7; 7 bases agree with TRBD2. Germline CDR1 is SGHVS and CDR2 is FNYEAQ. The CDR3 spans 16 residues. V lost 5 bases, J lost 2 bases, and 12 bases stayed unmatched. The CDR3 reads CASSPRSGTTTYEQYF. The DNA of the CDR3 is TGTGCCAGCAGCCCAAGATCCGGGACTACTACCTACGAGCAGTACTTC.

The V and J genes are TRBV29-1 and TRBJ2-7; D not certain. Trimming stripped 5 bases from V and 2 bases from J, with 7 bases between. This CDR3 is built from 11 residues. Germline CDR1 is SQVTM and CDR2 is ANQGSEA. The CDR3 protein is CSVQYTYEQYF. Here the CDR3 DNA reads TGCAGCGTTCAATATACCTACGAGCAGTACTTC.

The sample holds a few counts of this clonotype. The chain employs TRBV5-1 and TRBJ2-1, with D possibly being TRBD2 (6 bases). The CDR3 is made up of 15 amino acids. In germline, CDR1 is SGHRS, CDR2 YFSETQ. Trimming pared 0 bases from V and 3 bases from J, leaving 10 bases between. Written as DNA, the CDR3 is TGCGCCAGCAGCTTGGCGGGGGAGGACTACAATGAGCAGTTCTTC. Translated: CASSLAGEDYNEQFF.

The chain recombines TRBV5-1 with TRBJ1-5; 7 bases are shared with TRBD1. J was trimmed by 0 bases and V by 3 bases; bases with no gene match: 3. Germline V gives CDR1 SGHRS, CDR2 YFSETQ. The CDR3 consists of 15 residues. The CDR3 nucleotides are TGCGCCAGCAGCTCTGGGACAGATAGCAATCAGCCCCAGCATTTT. It yields the protein CASSSGTDSNQPQHF.

This clonotype turned up a few times. The rearrangement joins TRBV10-1 to TRBJ2-3; D perhaps matches TRBD2 (5 bases). Germline values: CDR1 WNHNN, CDR2 SYGVQD (reference sequence). The CDR3 length is 15 residues. V lost 6 bases and J lost 2, with 15 bases in between. The CDR3 is CASRLRGLATDTQYF. Here the CDR3 DNA reads TGCGCCAGCAGGCTGCGAGGGCTAGCCACAGATACGCAGTATTTT.

This clonotype has a count of ten or more. This chain joins TRBV5-1 and TRBJ1-6; 7 bases fit TRBD1. There are 15 residues in the CDR3. The germline V gene encodes CDR1 SGHRS and CDR2 YFSETQ. The V gene end was trimmed by 3 bases and the J gene end by 7 bases; junction bases not matched to a gene: 7. CDR3 amino acids: CASSYSDRSNSPLHF. Here the CDR3 DNA reads TGCGCCAGCAGCTACTCGGACAGGTCGAATTCACCCCTCCACTTT.

The gene calls are TRBV10-3 and TRBJ1-5; no clear D gene. The V end lost 3 bases, the J end lost 5 bases, and 8 bases lay between the germline ends. The CDR3 runs to 13 residues. From germline, CDR1 is ENHRY and CDR2 SYGVKD. DNA for the CDR3: TGTGCCATCAGTGACAGACAAGATCAGCCCCAGCATTTT. Translation gives CAISDRQDQPQHF.

This clonotype was detected only a few times. The chain has TRBV24-1 and TRBJ1-2, with 9 bases fitting TRBD1. The CDR3 is 17 residues long. Germline trimming cut 4 bases from V and 3 bases from J; bases unmatched to any gene: 11. In germline, CDR1 is KGHDR, CDR2 SFDVKD. CDR3 nucleotides: TGTGCCACCAGTGACTTGGACAGGGGCACGGGAGACTATGGCTACACCTTC. It yields the protein CATSDLDRGTGDYGYTF.

The chain couples TRBV4-2 to TRBJ2-3; 7 positions match TRBD2. The CDR3 length is 18 residues. Trimming took 2 bases from V and 1 from J; bases not matched to a gene: 12. The germline CDR1 and CDR2 sequences are LGHNA and YNFKEQ. The CDR3 DNA reads as TGTGCCAGCAGCCAAAACCCTTTGGGGGGGAGTGGCACAGATACGCAGTATTTT. Translating it yields CASSQNPLGGSGTDTQYF.

This clonotype was seen only a few times. The chain has TRBV4-1 and TRBJ1-5; D may be TRBD1 (5 bases). The V and J ends lost 4 bases and 1 base respectively, with 20 bases between them. Germline V lookup: CDR1 MGHRA, CDR2 YSYEKL. The CDR3 sequence is 18 residues long. CDR3 sequence (DNA): TGCGCCAGCAGCCCAGCAAAGGACACTACGGACAGCAATCAGCCCCAGCATTTT. Translation gives CASSPAKDTTDSNQPQHF.

The chain recombines TRBV24-1 with TRBJ1-1; D ambiguous. Per germline, CDR1 KGHDR and CDR2 SFDVKD. The CDR3 covers 13 residues. Trimming took off 6 bases at V and 4 bases at J, with 11 bases between the two ends. The CDR3 protein is CATSTRKVTEAFF. In DNA, the CDR3 is TGTGCCACCAGTACCCGGAAAGTCACTGAAGCTTTCTTT.

This clonotype was detected a few times. J is TRBJ1-5 and V is TRBV30; D remains unclear. From germline, CDR1 is GTSNPN and CDR2 SVGIG (reference sequence). Trimming took 0 bases from V and 3 from J, leaving 9 bases between them. The CDR3 covers 14 residues. The CDR3 coding sequence is TGTGCCTGGAGTGTTTCCTACCCCAATCAGCCCCAGCATTTT. Translating it yields CAWSVSYPNQPQHF. The whole variable domain, remainder taken from reference TRBV30 and TRBJ1-5, is SQTIHQWPATLVQPVGSPLSLECTVEGTSNPNLYWYRQAAGRGLQLLFYSVGIGQISSEVPQNLSASRPQDRQFILSSKKLLLSDSGFYLCAWSVSYPNQPQHFGDGTRLSIL.

The sample holds a few counts of this clonotype. The J gene is TRBJ2-3, the V gene TRBV2; 10 positions agree with TRBD2. This CDR3 has 17 residues. Germline CDR1 and CDR2: SNHLY and FYNNEI. Trimming removed 7 bases from V and 0 bases from J; junction bases left unmatched: 10. As DNA, the CDR3 is TGTGCCAGCAACACCCCAGCGGGGGGGTACAGCACAGATACGCAGTATTTT. Amino acids: CASNTPAGGYSTDTQYF.

V gene TRBV6-2 or TRBV6-3 combines with J gene TRBJ2-1; 12 bases line up with TRBD2. This CDR3 is built from 15 residues. Per germline, CDR1 MNHEY and CDR2 SVGEGT. J was trimmed by 7 bases and V by 6 bases; bases with no gene match: 7. CDR3 residues: CASRALAGGPNEQFF. CDR3 DNA: TGTGCCAGCAGAGCACTAGCGGGAGGACCAAATGAGCAGTTCTTC.

The gene calls are TRBV20-1 and TRBJ2-7; D is perhaps TRBD1 or TRBD2 (6 bases each). Germline V CDR1 and CDR2: DFQATT, SNEGSKA (reference sequence). V lost 0 bases and J 2 bases, leaving 14 bases between the germline ends. The CDR3 length is 15 residues. CDR3 sequence: CSARDFTGATYEQYF. The DNA of the CDR3 is TGCAGTGCTAGAGATTTTACGGGGGCCACCTACGAGCAGTACTTC.

In this sample, this clonotype turned up a few times. The genes are TRBV19 and TRBJ2-7; D may be TRBD1 (6 bases). CDR1 is LNHDA and CDR2 is SQIVND in the germline V gene (reference sequence). Trimming stripped 3 bases from V and 0 bases from J, with 9 bases between. This CDR3 is 14 amino acids long. This CDR3 reads CASSIPGHSYEQYF. The DNA for the CDR3 is TGTGCCAGTAGTATCCCGGGACACTCCTACGAGCAGTACTTC.

This clonotype was observed at least ten times. The CDR3, as DNA: TGTGCCAGCAGCGACCGGACAGGGTTGGAGGTGTACTTC. Its protein is CASSDRTGLEVYF. This chain joins TRBV5-8 and TRBJ2-7; TRBD1 agrees at 8 bases. V was clipped by 4 bases and J by 12 bases; unmatched bases: 12. Germline V CDR1 and CDR2: SGHTS, YDEGEE. The length of the CDR3 is 13 residues. Drawing the rest from reference TRBV5-8 and TRBJ2-7, the complete variable domain is EAGVTQSPTHLIKTRGQQATLRCSPISGHTSVYWYQQALGLGLQFLLWYDEGEERNRGNFPPRFSGRQFPNYSSELNVNALELEDSALYLCASSDRTGLEVYFGPGTRLTVT.

The chain links TRBV20-1 to TRBJ2-1, with 7 nucleotides matching TRBD1. V trimming: 3 bases; J trimming: 6 bases; junction bases outside the gene matches: 11. The CDR3 length is 15 residues. Germline CDR1 DFQATT, CDR2 SNEGSKA (reference sequence). CDR3 protein: CSASGTVTGSNEQFF. DNA for the CDR3: TGCAGTGCTAGTGGAACCGTGACAGGGTCCAATGAGCAGTTCTTC.

V usage is TRBV12-3 or TRBV12-4 and J usage is TRBJ2-3; D is uncertain. V was clipped by 4 bases and J by 4 bases, with 6 bases between them. This CDR3 region has 12 residues. The CDR3 DNA sequence: TGTGCCAGCAGTTGGAACCCAGATACGCAGTATTTT. Its translation is CASSWNPDTQYF.

The chain links TRBV3-1 to TRBJ2-1, with TRBD2 matching 10 bases. Germline V gives CDR1 LGHDT, CDR2 YNNKEL (reference sequence). With 5 bases clipped from V and 5 bases from J, the junction kept 3 bases outside the gene matches. CDR3 length equals 14 residues. Written as DNA, the CDR3 is TGTGCCAGCAGCAGGACTAGCGGACACAATGAGCAGTTCTTC. Encoded protein: CASSRTSGHNEQFF.

The J gene is TRBJ2-5, the V gene TRBV30; D call uncertain. The germline gives CDR1 GTSNPN, CDR2 SVGIG (reference sequence). V lost 3 bases, J lost 1 base, and 6 bases lay in between. The CDR3 spans 12 residues. The CDR3 reads CAWSGGQETQYF. DNA for the CDR3: TGTGCCTGGAGCGGCGGCCAAGAGACCCAGTACTTC.